Presented here are 13 T cell receptor beta chains from one specimen sequenced in a study of cytomegalovirus exposure and HLA in healthy donors. The PCR ran on 60 Vbeta and 13 Jbeta primers. Clones were read by immunoSEQ multiplex PCR, and TCRdb kept only the in-frame ones, dropping some. The sample contains about 110,000 clones, about four fifths of which appear only once. The sequenced material came from PBMCs. All receptors come from a woman aged 45 to 65 in good health and CMV-seropositive.

The chain employs TRBV5-6 and TRBJ1-6; TRBD1 agrees at 7 bases. The CDR3 consists of 13 residues. The V segment lost 5 bases and the J segment 7 bases; nucleotides outside the gene matches: 3. Germline V gene data show CDR1 as SGHDT and CDR2 as YYEEEE. The CDR3 region has the DNA TGTGCCAGCAGGCACAGGGGAAATTCACCCCTCCACTTT. This encodes CASRHRGNSPLHF.

As to this clone: The same CDR3 also results from other DNA sequences found in this sample. The rearrangement joins TRBV5-1 to TRBJ1-5; D might be TRBD1 (6 bases). V was pared by 1 base and J by 4 bases, with 6 bases between. Germline V gene lookup returns CDR1 SGHRS and CDR2 YFSETQ. The CDR3 contains 13 residues. CDR3 nucleotide sequence: TGCGCCAGCAGCTTGCAGGGGAATCAGCCCCAGCATTTT. Protein: CASSLQGNQPQHF.

V gene TRBV2 combines with J gene TRBJ1-5; 7 nucleotides agree with TRBD1. V dropped 7 bases and J dropped 6; count of bases not matched to a gene: 9. This CDR3 has 14 amino acids. CDR1 is SNHLY and CDR2 is FYNNEI in the germline V gene. The CDR3: CASIQDRRSQPQHF. For the CDR3, the DNA is TGTGCCAGCATCCAGGACAGGCGAAGTCAGCCCCAGCATTTT.

This clone has just a few counts. This chain links TRBV4-1 with TRBJ1-2; 10 nucleotides agree with TRBD1. This CDR3 is built from 18 residues. Germline V gene data show CDR1 as MGHRA and CDR2 as YSYEKL. V gave up 0 bases and J gave up 2 bases; unmatched junction bases: 9. The CDR3 sequence is CASSQEWGQGQPNYGYTF. As DNA, the CDR3 is TGCGCCAGCAGCCAAGAGTGGGGACAGGGGCAACCCAACTATGGCTACACCTTC.

The genes are TRBV6-5 and TRBJ2-7, with a weak D call TRBD2 (5 bases). This CDR3 is 12 amino acids long. The ends were cut back, 8 bases at V and 7 bases at J, with 15 bases in the middle. CDR1 is MNHEY, CDR2 SVGAGI, per germline. The CDR3 DNA reads as TGTGCCAGCGGCCCGGGGATGGGGGAGCAGTACTTC. Translated: CASGPGMGEQYF.

This chain uses TRBV2 with TRBJ2-3; 11 bases map to TRBD2. CDR1 SNHLY and CDR2 FYNNEI come from the germline V gene. The V gene end was trimmed by 5 bases and the J gene end by 7 bases; junction bases not matched to a gene: 14. The CDR3 runs 17 residues. Here the CDR3 DNA reads TGTGCCAGCAGTTTCACTAGCGGGGGCGCCAGGGACCATACGCAGTATTTT. Protein: CASSFTSGGARDHTQYF.

This clone has only a few counts. This rearrangement joins TRBV27 to TRBJ1-1; TRBD1 aligns across 7 bases. The junction had 2 bases not matched to a gene; V was cut back by 0 bases and J by 4 bases. The CDR3 runs 14 residues. Germline values: CDR1 MNHEY, CDR2 SMNVEV (reference sequence). The chain's CDR3 is CASSLSPGGTEAFF. DNA for the CDR3: TGTGCCAGCAGTTTATCCCCAGGGGGCACTGAAGCTTTCTTT.

The chain has TRBV21-1 and TRBJ2-3; TRBD1, the table's D call, was not compared with the DNA. TRBV21-1 is a listed pseudogene. The CDR3 extends over 18 amino acids. CDR3 residues: CASSTYPGTGGTEDTQYF. CDR3 nucleotides: TGTGCCAGCAGCACATACCCCGGGACAGGGGGTACTGAAGATACGCAGTATTTT.

J is TRBJ2-3 and V is TRBV2; 7 nucleotides align to TRBD2. This CDR3 has 15 amino acids. Germline V gene sequence: CDR1 SNHLY, CDR2 FYNNEI. Trimming cost V 6 bases and J 2 bases; bases outside gene matches: 8. For the CDR3, the DNA is TGTGCCAGCAGCAGACTAGCCTCCCCCACAGATACGCAGTATTTT. Residues: CASSRLASPTDTQYF. Supplemented by reference TRBV2 and TRBJ2-3, the full variable domain reads EPEVTQTPSHQVTQMGQEVILRCVPISNHLYFYWYRQILGQKVEFLVSFYNNEISEKSEIFDDQFSVERPDGSNFTLKIRSTKLEDSAMYFCASSRLASPTDTQYFGPGTRLTVL.

CDR3 region: CAISEAGRETQYF. The CDR3 DNA is TGTGCCATCAGTGAGGCGGGGAGGGAGACCCAGTACTTC. This chain joins TRBV10-3 and TRBJ2-5; D possibly corresponds to TRBD2 (6 bases). CDR1 and CDR2 from the germline V gene are ENHRY and SYGVKD. This CDR3 region has 13 residues. Between the trimmed V and J ends, which lost 2 bases and 5 bases, there was a span of 9 bases.

The J gene is TRBJ1-1, the V gene TRBV7-9; weak D call: TRBD1 (6 bases). The CDR3 sequence is 13 residues long. Trimming stripped 8 bases from V and 1 base from J, with 11 bases between. Germline V gives CDR1 SEHNR, CDR2 FQNEAQ (reference sequence). CDR3 nucleotide sequence: TGTGCCAGCCTGGCCAGGGGGAACACTGAAGCTTTCTTT. Its protein is CASLARGNTEAFF.

The chain uses TRBV10-3 and TRBJ2-6; tentatively, D is TRBD2 (5 bases). The CDR3 has 14 amino acids. Looked up from germline, CDR1 is ENHRY and CDR2 is SYGVKD. Trimming stripped 4 bases from V and 6 bases from J, with 10 bases between. CDR3 loop: CAISVLGKANVLTF. The CDR3 region has the DNA TGTGCCATCAGTGTGCTCGGGAAGGCCAACGTCCTGACTTTC.

In this sample, this clone turned up a few times. The V call is TRBV14, the J call TRBJ2-3, with D uncertain. The CDR3 consists of 14 residues. Trimming took off 3 bases at V and 6 bases at J, with 13 bases between the two ends. Germline CDR1 reads SGHDN; CDR2 reads FVKESK. The CDR3 protein is CASSHYNRRDTQYF. In DNA, the CDR3 is TGTGCCAGCAGCCATTATAACAGAAGGGATACGCAGTATTTT.